Below, 30 T cell receptor beta chains from the same sample are listed, as sequenced in a study of cytomegalovirus exposure and HLA in healthy donors. Assay: immunoSEQ multiplex PCR; the TCRdb copy retains only in-frame clones and omits some. The sample consists of 260,000 or so clones, 88% of them appearing once. The material sequenced was PBMCs. The receptor set was obtained from a woman younger than 30 in good health and CMV-seronegative.

V and J are TRBV29-1 and TRBJ2-5; 12 nucleotides line up with TRBD2. Germline V lookup: CDR1 SQVTM, CDR2 ANQGSEA. The CDR3 has 15 residues. V lost 3 bases to trimming and J lost 0 bases; unmatched junction nucleotides: 2. CDR3 DNA sequence: TGCAGCGTTGACGGACTAGCGGGGCACCAAGAGACCCAGTACTTC. Translated, it gives CSVDGLAGHQETQYF.

The chain employs TRBV18 and TRBJ2-7; 8 nucleotides line up with TRBD2. The CDR3 spans 15 residues. The J segment lost 3 bases and the V segment lost 2 bases, leaving 6 bases of the junction unmatched. Germline assignment: CDR1 KGHSH and CDR2 LQKENI. This chain's CDR3 is CASSPARGGVYEQYF. Here the CDR3 DNA reads TGTGCCAGCTCACCAGCCCGGGGGGGGGTCTACGAGCAGTACTTC.

This clone came up a few times. The V call is TRBV9, the J call TRBJ2-1, with D perhaps matching TRBD2 (6 bases). V lost 0 bases to trimming and J lost 7 bases, with 14 bases between them. Germline V CDR1 and CDR2: SGDLS, YYNGEE. The CDR3 is 15 amino acids. This CDR3 reads CASSVAGGGKNEQFF. The DNA for the CDR3 is TGTGCCAGCAGCGTAGCGGGCGGAGGGAAGAATGAGCAGTTCTTC.

The gene calls are TRBV5-1 and TRBJ1-4; D may be TRBD1 (5 bases). Deletions cut 1 base from V and 6 bases from J, with 16 bases between. The CDR3 spans 16 residues. In germline, CDR1 is SGHRS, CDR2 YFSETQ. The CDR3 bases are TGCGCCAGCAGCTTGTTTGAGTCCGAAGGGGATGAAAAACTGTTTTTT. Residues: CASSLFESEGDEKLFF.

The chain combines TRBV18 with TRBJ2-5, with D tentatively TRBD2 (6 bases). The CDR3 extends over 14 amino acids. Germline CDR1 is KGHSH and CDR2 is LQKENI. V lost 4 bases, J lost 3 bases, and 12 bases lay in between. CDR3 DNA: TGTGCCAGCTCACAACGACTAGAGGAAGAGACCCAGTACTTC. Protein product: CASSQRLEEETQYF.

The genes are TRBV9 and TRBJ1-4; weak D call: TRBD1 (6 bases). Trimming took off 4 bases at V and 0 bases at J, with 10 bases between the two ends. This CDR3 has 15 amino acids. Per germline, CDR1 SGDLS and CDR2 YYNGEE. The CDR3 region has the DNA TGTGCCAGCAGCCCGCGGACAGCAACTAATGAAAAACTGTTTTTT. Its translation: CASSPRTATNEKLFF.

The chain joins TRBV9 to TRBJ2-3; tentative D call: TRBD1 (6 bases). The CDR3 is made up of 16 amino acids. Trimming took off 0 bases at V and 6 bases at J, with 17 bases between the two ends. The V gene's germline CDR1 is SGDLS and CDR2 YYNGEE. The CDR3 DNA reads TGTGCCAGCAGCGTAGGAGACAGAGTGAGGGGGGATACGCAGTATTTT. Protein sequence: CASSVGDRVRGDTQYF.

The rearrangement links TRBV6-5 to TRBJ2-3; D gene uncertain. This CDR3 spans 14 amino acids. Germline-derived CDR1 and CDR2 are MNHEY and SVGAGI. Trimming removed 5 bases at V and 2 bases at J, with 11 bases between. The CDR3 here is CASSNPPITDTQYF. DNA for the CDR3: TGTGCCAGCAGTAATCCCCCAATCACAGATACGCAGTATTTT.

This rearrangement joins TRBV19 to TRBJ1-2; no definite D call. Between the trimmed V and J ends, which lost 10 bases and 3 bases, there was a span of 18 bases. The CDR3 loop spans 14 amino acids. Germline V gives CDR1 LNHDA, CDR2 SQIVND (reference sequence). The DNA of the CDR3 is TGTGCCACCTCCCGGCGGGGAAGGGACTATGGCTACACCTTC. Its translation: CATSRRGRDYGYTF. Full variable domain (remainder filled in from reference TRBV19 and TRBJ1-2): DGGITQSPKYLFRKEGQNVTLSCEQNLNHDAMYWYRQDPGQGLRLIYYSQIVNDFQKGDIAEGYSVSREKKESFPLTVTSAQKNPTAFYLCATSRRGRDYGYTFGSGTRLTVV.

The V and J genes are TRBV27 and TRBJ1-1; 9 bases align to TRBD1. The CDR3 sequence is 17 residues long. The V gene end was trimmed by 3 bases and the J gene end by 7 bases; junction bases not matched to a gene: 15. From germline, CDR1 is MNHEY and CDR2 SMNVEV (reference sequence). The CDR3 spells CASSFRRDRAVGGEAFF. CDR3 in DNA: TGTGCCAGCAGTTTTCGCCGGGACAGGGCCGTTGGGGGTGAAGCTTTCTTT.

The CDR3 bases are TGTGCCAGCAGTACTAGCGGGAGGGTATACGAGCAGTACTTC. Translated: CASSTSGRVYEQYF. The chain recombines TRBV27 with TRBJ2-7; 13 bases map to TRBD2. The trim removed 5 bases at V and 4 bases at J, leaving 2 bases unmatched. Germline values: CDR1 MNHEY, CDR2 SMNVEV (reference sequence). The CDR3 totals 14 residues.

This chain joins TRBV13 and TRBJ1-6; no clear D. This CDR3 is 14 amino acids long. V lost 3 bases and J lost 6, with 9 bases in between. The germline V gene encodes CDR1 PRHDT and CDR2 FYEKMQ (reference sequence). The CDR3 region is CASSFGLPNSPLHF. The CDR3 DNA reads TGTGCCAGCAGCTTCGGTTTACCTAATTCACCCCTCCACTTT.

This chain links TRBV5-1 with TRBJ2-1; 8 positions agree with TRBD1. The CDR3 is 18 residues long. Per the germline V gene, CDR1 is SGHRS and CDR2 is YFSETQ. V was pared by 4 bases and J by 8 bases, with 20 bases of the junction left unmatched. The CDR3, as DNA: TGCGCCAGCAGCCTGAGCCGGACAGGGCGGGTTGGTTTCTATGAGCAGTTCTTC. Its translation is CASSLSRTGRVGFYEQFF.

In this sample, this clone turned up once. The CDR3 region is CASRETGGHQPQHF. The CDR3 DNA sequence: TGTGCCAGCAGAGAAACAGGGGGGCATCAGCCCCAGCATTTT. The V gene is TRBV6-1, the J gene TRBJ1-5; TRBD1 aligns across 8 bases. V shed 6 bases, J shed 5 bases, and the junction held 6 bases outside the gene matches. Germline CDR1 and CDR2: MNHNS and SASEGT. CDR3 size: 14 residues.

V usage is TRBV6-5 and J usage is TRBJ1-2, with TRBD1 as a possible D gene (5 bases). CDR1 and CDR2 from the germline V gene are MNHEY and SVGAGI. V lost 7 bases and J 5 bases, leaving 14 bases between the germline ends. This CDR3 comprises 13 residues. DNA of the CDR3: TGTGCCAGCATCGACAGACCCGCTTATGGCTACACCTTC. Protein sequence: CASIDRPAYGYTF.

This chain links TRBV9 with TRBJ2-7; tentative D call: TRBD2 (5 bases). V dropped 4 bases and J dropped 1 base, with 12 bases sitting between them. Germline V gene lookup returns CDR1 SGDLS and CDR2 YYNGEE. The CDR3 length is 14 residues. CDR3 sequence reads: CASSPLRESYEQYF. Here the CDR3 DNA reads TGTGCCAGCAGCCCCCTACGGGAATCCTACGAGCAGTACTTC.

This sequence joins TRBV18 and TRBJ2-1; TRBD2 might be the D (6 bases). V was pared by 2 bases and J by 7 bases, with 9 bases between. Per the germline V gene, CDR1 is KGHSH and CDR2 is LQKENI. The CDR3 runs 13 residues. DNA for the CDR3: TGTGCCAGCTCACCAACTAGCTTGAATGAGCAGTTCTTC. This translates into CASSPTSLNEQFF.

The V call is TRBV4-2, the J call TRBJ1-3; D is unclear. CDR3 length: 16 residues. Germline CDR1 LGHNA, CDR2 YNFKEQ. Trimming shortened V by 0 bases and J by 3 bases, and 12 bases separated the two germline ends. Here the CDR3 reads CASSQEPRSSGNTIYF. CDR3 bases: TGTGCCAGCAGCCAAGAGCCGAGGAGTAGTGGAAACACCATATATTTT.

The genes are TRBV28 and TRBJ1-1; tentative D call: TRBD1 (6 bases). The germline CDR1 and CDR2 sequences are MDHEN and SYDVKM. There are 15 residues in the CDR3. V lost 3 bases to trimming and J lost 1 base, with 12 bases between them. The CDR3 sequence is CASSFLRGANTEAFF. The CDR3 DNA is TGTGCCAGCAGTTTCCTACGGGGGGCGAACACTGAAGCTTTCTTT.

The chain links TRBV7-6 to TRBJ1-3; weak D call: TRBD1 (6 bases). Trimming removed 3 bases at V and 1 base at J, with 25 bases between. This CDR3 is built from 20 residues. Germline CDR1 and CDR2: SGHVS and FNYEAQ. CDR3: CASSLRGGTLNLGSGNTIYF. The CDR3 DNA follows: TGTGCCAGCAGCTTGAGAGGTGGGACATTGAATTTGGGATCTGGAAACACCATATATTTT.

The count of this clone is one. The rearrangement uses TRBV27 and TRBJ1-1, with no clear D. From germline, CDR1 is MNHEY and CDR2 SMNVEV (reference sequence). CDR3 length equals 16 residues. With 5 bases removed from V and 0 bases from J, the gap between germline ends came to 16 bases. The CDR3 protein is CASSVPIQQMNTEAFF. The CDR3, as DNA: TGTGCCAGCAGTGTACCAATACAGCAAATGAACACTGAAGCTTTCTTT.

This clone was observed once. The chain joins TRBV2 to TRBJ2-1, with 8 bases lining up with TRBD1. The ends lost 5 bases at V and 6 bases at J; junction bases unmatched: 3. This CDR3 has 13 amino acids. Per the germline V gene, CDR1 is SNHLY and CDR2 is FYNNEI. For the CDR3, the DNA is TGTGCCAGCAGTTGGGACAGGAGCAATGAGCAGTTCTTC. This translates into CASSWDRSNEQFF.

The chain has TRBV18 and TRBJ1-2, with 7 bases that match TRBD1. V trimming: 5 bases; J trimming: 6 bases; junction bases outside the gene matches: 9. The CDR3 totals 14 residues. Germline assignment: CDR1 KGHSH and CDR2 LQKENI. CDR3 sequence (DNA): TGTGCCAGCTCATCTCCAACAGGGGAAAATGGCTACACCTTC. Amino acids: CASSSPTGENGYTF.

The rearrangement links TRBV6-6 to TRBJ2-3; D might be TRBD2 (5 bases). The CDR3 totals 15 residues. Germline V CDR1 and CDR2: MNHNY, SVGAGI (reference sequence). Trimming pared 2 bases from V and 0 bases from J, leaving 9 bases between. The CDR3 DNA is TGTGCCAGCAGTTACGAGGGAACTAGCACAGATACGCAGTATTTT. The encoded protein is CASSYEGTSTDTQYF.

The chain links TRBV28 to TRBJ2-7, with 11 bases aligning to TRBD2. J was trimmed by 2 bases and V by 4 bases; bases with no gene match: 19. CDR1 and CDR2 from the germline V gene are MDHEN and SYDVKM. The CDR3 length is 20 residues. The DNA for the CDR3 is TGTGCCAGCAGTTCCTCCCTGGGGGGTAGCGGGAGGGCCCAGCCCTACGAGCAGTACTTC. This translates into CASSSSLGGSGRAQPYEQYF.

DNA for the CDR3: TGTGCCAGCAGCCAAGGGTTAGGGGGCGGTGGCTACACCTTC. It is translated as CASSQGLGGGGYTF. This sequence joins TRBV14 and TRBJ1-2; 7 nucleotides match TRBD1. The CDR3 runs to 14 residues. Germline CDR1 reads SGHDN; CDR2 reads FVKESK. V gave up 1 base and J gave up 7 bases; unmatched junction bases: 6.

The rearrangement joins TRBV4-3 to TRBJ1-1; D is ambiguous. Trimming took off 4 bases at V and 1 base at J, with 10 bases between the two ends. The germline CDR1 and CDR2 sequences are LGHNA and YSLEER. This CDR3 is built from 14 residues. The CDR3: CASSLNQENTEAFF. DNA for the CDR3: TGCGCCAGCAGCCTCAATCAGGAGAACACTGAAGCTTTCTTT.

The V call is TRBV6-5, the J call TRBJ1-1; possibly TRBD1 for D (5 bases). V dropped 1 base and J dropped 2 bases, with 11 bases sitting between them. Germline CDR1 reads MNHEY; CDR2 reads SVGAGI. CDR3 size: 15 residues. The CDR3 DNA is TGTGCCAGCAGTTACTTACCGGGGGGTAACACTGAAGCTTTCTTT. It codes for CASSYLPGGNTEAFF.

The J gene is TRBJ2-1, the V gene TRBV28, with TRBD2 identical over 7 bases. The CDR3 runs to 13 residues. The trim removed 7 bases at V and 6 bases at J, leaving 6 bases unmatched. Per the germline V gene, CDR1 is MDHEN and CDR2 is SYDVKM. CDR3 residues: CASMAGVGNEQFF. In DNA, the CDR3 is TGTGCCAGCATGGCGGGAGTCGGCAATGAGCAGTTCTTC.

The V gene is TRBV28, the J gene TRBJ1-2, with TRBD1 matching over 9 bases. Trimming removed 6 bases from V and 2 bases from J; junction bases left unmatched: 4. The germline V gene has CDR1 MDHEN and CDR2 SYDVKM. The CDR3 has 14 residues. CDR3 coding DNA: TGTGCCAGCAGCAAAACAGGGGGCAACTATGGCTACACCTTC. Translated, it gives CASSKTGGNYGYTF.